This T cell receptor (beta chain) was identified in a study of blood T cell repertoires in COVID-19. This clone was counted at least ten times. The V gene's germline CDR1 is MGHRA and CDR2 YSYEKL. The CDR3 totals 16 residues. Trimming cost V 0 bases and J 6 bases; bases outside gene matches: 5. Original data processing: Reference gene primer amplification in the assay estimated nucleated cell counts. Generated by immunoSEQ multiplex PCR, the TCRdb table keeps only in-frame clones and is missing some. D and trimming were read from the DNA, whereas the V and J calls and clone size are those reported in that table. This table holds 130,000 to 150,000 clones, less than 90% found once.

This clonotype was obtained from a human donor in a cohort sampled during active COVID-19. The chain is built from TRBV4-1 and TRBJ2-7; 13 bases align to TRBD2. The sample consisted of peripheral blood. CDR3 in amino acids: CASSQELAGGLGEQYF. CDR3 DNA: TGCGCCAGCAGCCAAGAACTAGCGGGGGGGCTGGGCGAGCAGTACTTC.